The T cell receptor beta chain described here comes from a study of blood T cell repertoires in COVID-19. In the study overall: Samples of COVID-19 (acute and convalescent) were obtained from the United States, Italy and Spain.

Per germline, CDR1 MNHNS and CDR2 SASEGT. J was trimmed by 0 bases and V by 4 bases; bases with no gene match: 11. The CDR3 runs to 17 residues. Profiled with immunoSEQ multiplex PCR; TCRdb holds only in-frame clones, not every one. The data hold tens of thousands of clones, with 80% to 90% observed a single time. This chain uses TRBV6-1 with TRBJ2-7; TRBD2 matches at 8 bases. The sequencing input was peripheral blood. The sequence was collected from a man between 25 and 39 years old with active or convalescent COVID-19. CDR3 in DNA: TGTGCCAGCAGTGCCGTACGACGGGAGGGGGTCTCCTACGAGCAGTACGTC. This codes for CASSAVRREGVSYEQYV.